This T cell receptor (beta chain) was identified during a study of molecular identifiers for immune sequencing clone quantification. Regarding the study as a whole: In naive cells, under 1% of molecules belonged to clones above 20 RNA copies, against over 98% in effector cells. Molecules of identical TCR sharing a barcode could underestimate highly expanded clone sizes.

This clonotype was seen ten or more times. Its antigen remains unidentified. The V and J ends lost 5 bases and 1 base, in that order; junction bases with no gene match: 7. CDR1 SGHVS and CDR2 FNYEAQ come from the germline V gene. This CDR3 has 15 residues. TCRdb reanalysed the PCR reads using MiXCR and keeps one entry per CDR3 protein. There are about 320,000 distinct CDR3 sequences in the sample; 20% to 25% occur only once, and roughly 0.86% lies in the top ten. Naive CD8 T cells were sorted as CD8+CD4-CCR7+CD45RA+. The sequencing input was naive CD8+ T cells from blood, with Jurkat cell RNA spiked in. The subset here: FACS-sorted CD8+CD4-CCR7+CD45RA+ naive T cells. This TCR derives from a human donor in good health. Some libraries in this study had Jurkat cell RNA spiked in. The chain is built from TRBV7-6 and TRBJ2-7, with 8 nucleotides matching TRBD2. CDR3 sequence: CASSTSGGFSYEQYF. CDR3 coding DNA: TGTGCCAGCAGCACCAGCGGGGGATTTTCCTACGAGCAGTACTTC.